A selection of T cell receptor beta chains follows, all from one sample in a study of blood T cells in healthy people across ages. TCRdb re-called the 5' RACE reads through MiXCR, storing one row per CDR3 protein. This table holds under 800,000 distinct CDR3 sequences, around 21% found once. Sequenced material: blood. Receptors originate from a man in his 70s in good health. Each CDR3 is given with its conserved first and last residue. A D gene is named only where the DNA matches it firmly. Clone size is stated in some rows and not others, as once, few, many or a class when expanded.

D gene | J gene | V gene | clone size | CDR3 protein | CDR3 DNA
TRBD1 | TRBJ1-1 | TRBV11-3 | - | CASSLSETGAEAFF | TGTGCCAGCAGCTTAAGTGAGACAGGGGCTGAAGCTTTCTTT
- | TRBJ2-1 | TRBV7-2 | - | CASSLMGGEQFF | TGTGCCAGCAGCTTAATGGGCGGTGAGCAGTTCTTC
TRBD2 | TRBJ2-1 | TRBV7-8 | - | CASSLGRLAGYNEQFF | TGTGCCAGCAGCTTAGGACGACTAGCGGGTTACAATGAGCAGTTCTTC
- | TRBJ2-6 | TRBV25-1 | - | CATQTGANVLTF | TGTGCCACCCAGACTGGGGCCAACGTCCTGACTTTC
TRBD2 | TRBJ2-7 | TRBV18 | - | CASSRGTSGRYEQYF | TGTGCCAGCTCACGTGGGACTAGCGGGAGGTACGAGCAGTACTTC
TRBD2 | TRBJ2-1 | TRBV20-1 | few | CSASKAGDEQFF | TGCAGTGCTAGCAAAGCGGGAGATGAGCAGTTCTTC
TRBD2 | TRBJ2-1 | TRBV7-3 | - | CASSPKRGSGSYEQFF | TGTGCCAGCAGCCCGAAACGTGGTAGCGGGAGTTATGAGCAGTTCTTC
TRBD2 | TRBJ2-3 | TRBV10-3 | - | CAISETSGSADTQYF | TGTGCCATCAGTGAGACTAGCGGATCGGCGGATACGCAGTATTTT
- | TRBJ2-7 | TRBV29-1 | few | CRVVGEGEQYF | TGCAGAGTTGTGGGAGAAGGGGAGCAGTACTTC
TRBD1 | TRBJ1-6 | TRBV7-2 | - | CASTSGQVNSPLHF | TGTGCCAGCACCTCGGGACAGGTTAATTCACCCCTCCACTTT
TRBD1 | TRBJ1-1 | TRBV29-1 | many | CSARQGNTEAFF | TGCAGTGCTAGACAGGGTAACACTGAAGCTTTCTTT
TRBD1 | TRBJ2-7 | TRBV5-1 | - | CASSVEGQGREQYF | TGCGCCAGCAGCGTTGAGGGACAGGGGCGCGAGCAGTACTTC
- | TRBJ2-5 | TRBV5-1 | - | CASRPTGISQETQYF | TGCGCCAGCAGACCAACAGGGATATCACAAGAGACCCAGTACTTC
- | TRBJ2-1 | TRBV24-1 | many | CATSDTTSQLYNEQFF | TGTGCCACCAGTGATACTACTAGCCAATTGTACAATGAGCAGTTCTTC
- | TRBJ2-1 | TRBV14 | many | CASSQGSYNEQFF | TGTGCCAGCAGCCAGGGTTCCTACAATGAGCAGTTCTTC
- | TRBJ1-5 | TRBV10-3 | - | CAISESVGQSNQPQHF | TGTGCCATCAGTGAGTCTGTCGGACAGAGCAATCAGCCCCAGCATTTT
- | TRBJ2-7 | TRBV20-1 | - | CSAREGLQYF | TGCAGTGCTAGAGAAGGCCTTCAGTACTTC
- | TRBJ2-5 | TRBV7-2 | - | CASSLEGGTGVRETQYF | TGTGCCAGCAGCTTAGAGGGGGGGACAGGAGTGAGGGAGACCCAGTACTTC
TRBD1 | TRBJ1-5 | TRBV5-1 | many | CASSPGQGSQPQHF | TGTGCCAGCAGCCCGGGACAGGGTTCTCAGCCCCAGCATTTT
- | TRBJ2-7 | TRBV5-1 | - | CASSLDGQGPCEQCF | TGCGCCAGCAGCTTGGACGGTCAGGGTCCCTGCGAGCAGTGCTTC
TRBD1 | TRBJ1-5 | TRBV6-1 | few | CASSRSRDRVSAGNQPQHF | TGTGCCAGCAGTAGGTCCCGGGACAGGGTATCGGCCGGCAATCAGCCCCAGCATTTT
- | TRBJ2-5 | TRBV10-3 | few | CAISDLRETQYF | TGTGCCATCAGTGACCTCCGGGAGACCCAGTACTTC
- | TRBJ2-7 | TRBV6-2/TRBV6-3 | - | CASSYEVGEQYF | TGTGCCAGCAGTTACGAGGTGGGCGAGCAGTACTTC
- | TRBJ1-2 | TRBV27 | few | CASSLTSQGARGYTF | TGTGCCAGCAGTCTCACCTCCCAAGGAGCTAGAGGCTACACCTTC
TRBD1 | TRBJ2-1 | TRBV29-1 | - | CSARTGDYNEQFF | TGCAGCGCCCGGACAGGGGATTACAATGAGCAGTTCTTC
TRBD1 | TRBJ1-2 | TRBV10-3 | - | CAIREDRGGYGYTF | TGTGCCATCAGAGAGGACAGGGGTGGCTATGGCTACACCTTC
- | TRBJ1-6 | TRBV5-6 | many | CASSLGGDSPLHF | TGTGCCAGCAGCTTGGGGGGGGACTCACCCCTCCACTTT
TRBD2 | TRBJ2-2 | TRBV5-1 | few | CASSYPTSGSGTGELFF | TGCGCCAGCAGCTATCCCACTAGCGGGAGTGGCACCGGGGAGCTGTTTTTT
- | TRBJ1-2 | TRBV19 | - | CASRPKGQPYDGYTF | TGTGCCAGTAGACCTAAGGGGCAGCCGTATGATGGCTACACCTTC
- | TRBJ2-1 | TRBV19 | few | CASRLGKGGEQFF | TGTGCCAGTAGACTGGGCAAGGGAGGAGAGCAGTTCTTC
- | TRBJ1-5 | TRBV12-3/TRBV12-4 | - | CASSFQGGQPQHF | TGTGCCAGCAGTTTTCAGGGAGGGCAGCCCCAGCATTTT